The 25 T cell receptor beta chains listed next were all sequenced from one sample in a study of cytomegalovirus exposure and HLA in healthy donors. The PCR used 60 Vbeta and 13 Jbeta primers. TCRdb's copy holds only in-frame clones and misses some; the assay was immunoSEQ multiplex PCR. The sample consists of about 130,000 clones, roughly 80% of them appearing once. What was sequenced was PBMCs. These receptors all come from a woman in her 40s in good health and CMV-seropositive.

J is TRBJ2-5 and V is TRBV6-1, with TRBD1 matching over 9 bases. Trimming removed 4 bases from V and 5 bases from J; junction bases left unmatched: 5. Germline V gene data show CDR1 as MNHNS and CDR2 as SASEGT. CDR3 length equals 14 residues. The CDR3 loop is CASSGDRVWETQYF. The CDR3 region has the DNA TGTGCCAGCAGTGGGGACAGGGTATGGGAGACCCAGTACTTC.

In DNA form, the CDR3 reads TGTGCCAGCAGTCTTAAGGGACAGGGACGAAATGAAGCTTTCTTT. Translation: CASSLKGQGRNEAFF. V and J are TRBV11-2 and TRBJ1-1; 9 bases are a match to TRBD1. After removal of 6 bases from V and 7 bases from J, the junction contained 12 bases not matched to a gene. The CDR3 sequence is 15 residues long. The germline V gene encodes CDR1 SGHAT and CDR2 FQNNGV.

The chain has TRBV4-2 and TRBJ2-7; D ambiguous. The V end lost 0 bases, the J end lost 1 base, and 7 bases lay between the germline ends. CDR3 length: 14 amino acids. Per germline, CDR1 LGHNA and CDR2 YNFKEQ. The CDR3 region is CASSQEEHSYEQYF. In DNA form, the CDR3 reads TGTGCCAGCAGCCAAGAGGAGCATTCCTACGAGCAGTACTTC.

The chain recombines TRBV5-1 with TRBJ1-2, with 8 nucleotides matching TRBD1. CDR1 and CDR2 (germline): SGHRS, YFSETQ. This CDR3 has 16 amino acids. J lost 4 bases, V lost 4 bases, and 12 bases had no gene match. Here the CDR3 reads CASSPRWDRNLYGYTF. The CDR3 DNA sequence: TGCGCCAGCAGCCCCCGCTGGGACAGGAACCTCTATGGCTACACCTTC. Full variable domain (missing parts from reference TRBV5-1 and TRBJ1-2): KAGVTQTPRYLIKTRGQQVTLSCSPISGHRSVSWYQQTPGQGLQFLFEYFSETQRNKGNFPGRFSGRQFSNSRSEMNVSTLELGDSALYLCASSPRWDRNLYGYTFGSGTRLTVV.

The CDR3 sequence is CASSPSVLTDTQYF. The CDR3 DNA sequence: TGTGCCAGCAGCCCCTCCGTTCTCACAGATACGCAGTATTTT. This chain uses TRBV7-3 with TRBJ2-3, with unresolved D. The CDR3 length is 14 residues. The germline CDR1 and CDR2 sequences are SGHTA and FQGTGA. Deletions cut 5 bases from V and 2 bases from J, with 11 bases between.

The chain couples TRBV6-6 to TRBJ2-3, with 7 bases fitting TRBD2. The CDR3 length is 14 residues. The V and J ends lost 11 bases and 1 base, in that order; junction bases with no gene match: 9. Germline CDR1 MNHNY, CDR2 SVGAGI (reference sequence). Written as DNA, the CDR3 is TGTGCCCACTCCGGGGCGGGAGGCACAGATACGCAGTATTTT. Residues: CAHSGAGGTDTQYF.

The rearrangement uses TRBV30 and TRBJ1-2; maybe TRBD1 (5 bases). Per germline, CDR1 GTSNPN and CDR2 SVGIG (reference sequence). The V end lost 4 bases, the J end lost 6 bases, and 18 bases lay between the germline ends. The CDR3 loop spans 14 amino acids. For the CDR3, the DNA is TGTGCCTGGACCGGAGGGCGCGGGGCTGATGGCTACACCTTC. It yields the protein CAWTGGRGADGYTF.

Only a few counts were recorded for this clone. V and J are TRBV9 and TRBJ2-7; 10 nucleotides match TRBD2. This CDR3 has 18 amino acids. Germline V gene lookup returns CDR1 SGDLS and CDR2 YYNGEE. J lost 4 bases, V lost 3 bases, and 16 bases had no gene match. In DNA, the CDR3 is TGTGCCAGCAGCGGGGGGCTCGGACTAGCGGAAGGAAATTACGAGCAGTACTTC. This codes for CASSGGLGLAEGNYEQYF.

Concerning this clone itself: An end of the junction differs from the germline gene, which may be a read error. The gene calls are TRBV7-7 and TRBJ2-2, with 8 bases that match TRBD1. Germline CDR1 is SSHAT and CDR2 is FNYEAQ (reference sequence). This CDR3 has 17 residues. This CDR3 is CASTKGPRQGSTGELFF. As DNA, the CDR3 is TGTGCTAGCACCAAAGGTCCCCGACAGGGGAGCACCGGGGAGCTGTTTTTT.

This clone was found once. The V call is TRBV28, the J call TRBJ2-1, with D tentatively TRBD1 (5 bases). Per the germline V gene, CDR1 is MDHEN and CDR2 is SYDVKM. The CDR3 has 14 amino acids. V lost 6 bases, J lost 7 bases, and 16 bases lay in between. For the CDR3, the DNA is TGTGCCAGCAGATGGGGCAGGGCAAATAATGAGCAGTTCTTC. Its translation is CASRWGRANNEQFF.

This chain links TRBV11-2 with TRBJ1-2; no definite D call. The germline V gene encodes CDR1 SGHAT and CDR2 FQNNGV. The CDR3 has 15 residues. V lost 5 bases, J lost 5 bases, and 18 bases lay in between. The CDR3 spells CASSTPTRKDYGYTF. CDR3 DNA: TGTGCCAGCAGCACTCCGACTAGAAAAGATTATGGCTACACCTTC.

A few counts support this clone. The gene calls are TRBV11-2 and TRBJ2-7, with D possibly matching TRBD2 (6 bases). Between the trimmed V and J ends, which lost 4 bases and 0 bases, there was a span of 13 bases. Germline CDR1 is SGHAT and CDR2 is FQNNGV. The CDR3 totals 15 residues. The CDR3 here is CASSYVGLPSYEQYF. In nucleotides, the CDR3 is TGTGCCAGCAGCTACGTGGGACTTCCCTCCTACGAGCAGTACTTC.

J is TRBJ2-1 and V is TRBV1; the table's TRBD2 call for D was not verified on the DNA. TRBV1 is a pseudogene segment. The CDR3 has 13 amino acids. The CDR3 reads CTSSGGPSNEQFF. DNA of the CDR3: TGCACCAGCAGCGGCGGCCCCTCTAATGAGCAGTTCTTC.

The V call is TRBV28, the J call TRBJ1-2; no clear D. From germline, CDR1 is MDHEN and CDR2 SYDVKM. Between the trimmed V and J ends, which lost 5 bases and 1 base, there was a span of 8 bases. The CDR3 sequence is 13 residues long. Here the CDR3 reads CASSRGGNYGYTF. DNA for the CDR3: TGTGCCAGCAGTCGGGGAGGTAACTATGGCTACACCTTC.

This chain uses TRBV19 with TRBJ2-3, with 15 bases fitting TRBD2. The CDR3 extends over 15 amino acids. Germline CDR1 is LNHDA and CDR2 is SQIVND (reference sequence). The J segment lost 5 bases and the V segment lost 6 bases, leaving 3 bases of the junction unmatched. The CDR3 is CASRGLAGGRDTQYF. CDR3 sequence (DNA): TGTGCCAGTAGGGGACTAGCGGGAGGCCGAGATACGCAGTATTTT.

This sequence joins TRBV21-1 and TRBJ2-3; TRBD2 is the table's D call, not checked against the DNA. TRBV21-1 is listed as a pseudogene. The CDR3 extends over 17 amino acids. CDR3 protein: CASSKGGWREDTDTQYF. CDR3 bases: TGTGCCAGCAGCAAAGGAGGGTGGCGGGAAGACACAGATACGCAGTATTTT.

J is TRBJ2-3 and V is TRBV5-1; 9 bases line up with TRBD1. J was trimmed by 2 bases and V by 4 bases; bases with no gene match: 8. Per the germline V gene, CDR1 is SGHRS and CDR2 is YFSETQ. The CDR3 totals 16 residues. The CDR3 sequence is CASSRGTGKNTDTQYF. CDR3 nucleotides: TGCGCCAGCAGCAGAGGGACAGGGAAAAACACAGATACGCAGTATTTT.

The V call is TRBV10-2, the J call TRBJ2-2, with a possible D match to TRBD2 (6 bases). Looked up from germline, CDR1 is WSHSY and CDR2 is SAAADI. The ends were cut back, 3 bases at V and 4 bases at J, with 12 bases in the middle. The CDR3 runs to 15 residues. The DNA of the CDR3 is TGCGCCAGCAGTGAAGGAGGGGCGATCACCGGGGAGCTGTTTTTT. Its protein is CASSEGGAITGELFF.

J is TRBJ2-4 and V is TRBV29-1; tentatively, D is TRBD2 (5 bases). Trimming left V 3 bases short and J 9 bases short, with 15 bases between. Germline CDR1 and CDR2: SQVTM and ANQGSEA. There are 13 residues in the CDR3. Written as DNA, the CDR3 is TGCAGCGTTGACGAGGGAGAATCTACCATTCAGTACTTC. Translated: CSVDEGESTIQYF.

CDR3 sequence (DNA): TGTGCCAGCAGCCACCACAGGACCTCTAGCACAGATACGCAGTATTTT. Translation: CASSHHRTSSTDTQYF. This chain links TRBV7-6 with TRBJ2-3; D is perhaps TRBD1 (5 bases). Germline V lookup: CDR1 SGHVS, CDR2 FNYEAQ. Trimming cost V 5 bases and J 0 bases, with 15 bases left between them. The CDR3 spans 16 residues.

The V call is TRBV10-3, the J call TRBJ2-1, with 9 bases identical to TRBD2. This CDR3 is 20 amino acids long. V was pared by 0 bases and J by 4 bases, with 16 bases of the junction left unmatched. Germline-derived CDR1 and CDR2 are ENHRY and SYGVKD. The CDR3 protein is CAISESIRSYSGSRYNEQFF. The DNA for the CDR3 is TGTGCCATCAGTGAGTCCATCCGATCGTATAGCGGGAGTAGGTACAATGAGCAGTTCTTC.

V usage is TRBV29-1 and J usage is TRBJ2-5, with TRBD2 matching 11 bases. The V gene end was trimmed by 1 base and the J gene end by 6 bases; junction bases not matched to a gene: 4. The CDR3 length is 14 residues. Germline V lookup: CDR1 SQVTM, CDR2 ANQGSEA. The CDR3 loop is CSVEGLAGGKTQYF. The CDR3 DNA reads as TGCAGCGTTGAAGGGCTAGCGGGAGGAAAGACCCAGTACTTC.

Concerning this clone: As the CDR3 is not closed by the conserved phenylalanine or tryptophan, this likely results from a read error. The chain joins TRBV6-1 to TRBJ2-7; unclear D gene. Germline CDR1 and CDR2: MNHNS and SASEGT. This CDR3 spans 13 amino acids. V was clipped by 7 bases and J by 2 bases, with 12 bases between them. CDR3 sequence reads: CASTVGLPYEQYL. The DNA of the CDR3 is TGTGCCAGCACAGTGGGCCTGCCCTACGAGCAGTACCTC.

In its sample, this clone was seen a few times. The chain couples TRBV7-2 to TRBJ2-5, with TRBD2 matching over 10 bases. The CDR3 runs to 17 residues. CDR1 is SGHTA, CDR2 FQGNSA, per germline. J was trimmed by 5 bases and V by 7 bases; bases with no gene match: 16. CDR3 bases: TGTGCCAGCATACTTGGGGGACTAGCGATCCCAGGGGAGACCCAGTACTTC. Amino acid sequence: CASILGGLAIPGETQYF.

About this clone itself: One end of the junction does not line up with germline, which may come from a read error. The chain employs TRBV7-9 and TRBJ2-2; 10 bases are shared with TRBD2. The CDR3 is 16 residues long. Germline loops: CDR1 SEHNR, CDR2 FQNEAQ (reference sequence). The DNA for the CDR3 is TGTTCCAGCAGCTTAGGACGGACTAGCGGCACCGGGGAGCTGTTTTTT. It encodes CSSSLGRTSGTGELFF.